This T cell receptor beta chain was identified in a study of blood T cell repertoires in COVID-19. This CDR3 region has 15 residues. From germline, CDR1 is LGHNA and CDR2 YNFKEQ. Trimming stripped 0 bases from V and 4 bases from J, with 13 bases between. Generated by immunoSEQ multiplex PCR, the TCRdb table keeps only in-frame clones and is missing some. The sample consists of more than 250,000 clones, 70% to 90% of them appearing once. The receptor comes from a woman younger than 30 who had recovered from COVID-19. The chain combines TRBV4-2 with TRBJ2-7; D unresolved. Sequencing was done on a sample of PBMCs or T cells enriched from blood (not recorded which). The CDR3 protein is CASSQEVAGLYEQYF. Here the CDR3 DNA reads TGTGCCAGCAGCCAAGAGGTAGCTGGTTTATACGAGCAGTACTTC.